This record covers a single T cell receptor (beta chain). The antigen is unknown. The data are from a study of T cells in narcolepsy. Looking at the study overall: Healthy controls were enrolled alongside patients with narcolepsy type 1 or type 2. The study, taken as a whole, reports: Autoreactive HCRT-specific and TRIB2-specific clonotypes were marked in same-patient CSF-versus-blood CD4+ comparisons. Autoreactive clonotypes reportedly recurred in blood of same and different patients, not controls. Some memory CD4+ repertoires had no autoreactive clone sequences.

TCRdb keeps only in-frame clones here, not all; method: immunoSEQ multiplex PCR. The sample lists fewer than 25,000 clones; 85% were seen once. The origin of this receptor is a human donor in good health. The sequenced sample consisted of memory (CD45RA-) CD4+ T cells from blood.

In nucleotides, the CDR3 is TGTGCCAGCAGTTTTTTGGACGGAATCGGGACCCAGTACTTC. Its protein is CASSFLDGIGTQYF. The chain is built from TRBV28 and TRBJ2-5; D unresolved. Germline CDR1 MDHEN, CDR2 SYDVKM. V was cut by 3 bases and J by 7 bases, with 15 bases left in between. CDR3 length equals 14 residues.